These T cell receptor beta chains were read from a single sample in a study of cytomegalovirus exposure and HLA in healthy donors. Libraries were prepared by immunoSEQ multiplex PCR; TCRdb keeps only in-frame clonotypes and omits some of them. Found here are roughly 170,000 clones, 84% of them singletons; the top ten hold under 1.5%. The sequenced material came from PBMCs. All receptors derive from a girl aged 2 to 10 in good health and CMV-seropositive. Each CDR3 is given with its conserved first and last residue. The D gene is left open where the match is weak. Clone size appears in some rows only: once, few, many, or a class for an expanded clone.

CDR3 protein: CAWSGLGGSGTDTQYF
CDR3 DNA: TGTGCCTGGAGTGGCTTAGGAGGGAGCGGCACAGATACGCAGTATTTT
J gene: TRBJ2-3
D gene: NA
clone size: once
V gene: TRBV30

CDR3 protein: CASSPRQASEAFF
CDR3 DNA: TGTGCCAGCAGCCCAAGACAGGCCAGTGAAGCTTTCTTT
J gene: TRBJ1-1
D gene: NA
clone size: NA
V gene: TRBV9

CDR3 protein: CASSVGQGSEQYF
CDR3 DNA: TGTGCCAGCAGCGTCGGACAGGGGAGCGAGCAGTACTTC
J gene: TRBJ2-7
D gene: TRBD1
clone size: NA
V gene: TRBV13

CDR3 protein: CAKSGTHSYEQYF
CDR3 DNA: TGTGCCAAATCCGGGACACACTCCTACGAGCAGTACTTC
J gene: TRBJ2-7
D gene: NA
clone size: NA
V gene: TRBV6-5

CDR3 protein: CASSAPGSAEAFF
CDR3 DNA: TGTGCCAGCAGTGCGCCAGGTTCCGCGGAAGCTTTCTTT
J gene: TRBJ1-1
D gene: NA
clone size: NA
V gene: TRBV6-1

CDR3 protein: CASSPTIRYEQYF
CDR3 DNA: TGTGCCAGCTCACCTACAATCAGATACGAGCAGTACTTC
J gene: TRBJ2-7
D gene: NA
clone size: NA
V gene: TRBV18

CDR3 protein: CASSQESSGGSSYEQYF
CDR3 DNA: TGTGCCAGCAGCCAAGAGTCTAGCGGGGGGAGCTCCTACGAGCAGTACTTC
J gene: TRBJ2-7
D gene: NA
clone size: NA
V gene: TRBV21-1

CDR3 protein: CAISESWGYSNQPQHF
CDR3 DNA: TGTGCCATCAGTGAGTCCTGGGGCTATAGCAATCAGCCCCAGCATTTT
J gene: TRBJ1-5
D gene: NA
clone size: NA
V gene: TRBV10-3

CDR3 protein: CASSLKGQANTEAFF
CDR3 DNA: TGCGCCAGCAGCTTAAAGGGACAGGCGAACACTGAAGCTTTCTTT
J gene: TRBJ1-1
D gene: TRBD1
clone size: NA
V gene: TRBV5-1

CDR3 protein: CASSSGQGYAEAFF
CDR3 DNA: TGTGCCAGCAGTTCGGGACAGGGGTACGCTGAAGCTTTCTTT
J gene: TRBJ1-1
D gene: TRBD1
clone size: few
V gene: TRBV6-5

CDR3 protein: CASSPGTMGRQPQHF
CDR3 DNA: TGTGCCAGCAGCCCCGGGACAATGGGGCGTCAGCCCCAGCATTTT
J gene: TRBJ1-5
D gene: NA
clone size: NA
V gene: TRBV7-9

CDR3 protein: CASSLVASTEAFF
CDR3 DNA: TGTGCCAGCAGTTTAGTTGCTAGCACTGAAGCTTTCTTT
J gene: TRBJ1-1
D gene: NA
clone size: NA
V gene: TRBV27

CDR3 protein: CASIVGQGNTEAFF
CDR3 DNA: TGTGCCAGCATAGTGGGACAGGGGAACACTGAAGCTTTCTTT
J gene: TRBJ1-1
D gene: TRBD1
clone size: NA
V gene: TRBV2

CDR3 protein: CASSDGVGDKGVNEQFF
CDR3 DNA: TGCGCCAGCAGTGACGGGGTCGGAGACAAGGGAGTGAATGAGCAGTTCTTC
J gene: TRBJ2-1
D gene: NA
clone size: NA
V gene: TRBV10-1

CDR3 protein: CASSDRSTDTQYF
CDR3 DNA: TGTGCCAGCAGTGACAGGAGCACAGATACGCAGTATTTT
J gene: TRBJ2-3
D gene: NA
clone size: NA
V gene: TRBV27

CDR3 protein: CASADGETGELFF
CDR3 DNA: TGTGCCAGCGCCGACGGGGAGACCGGGGAGCTGTTTTTT
J gene: TRBJ2-2
D gene: NA
clone size: NA
V gene: TRBV6-4

CDR3 protein: CAIWAGYNEQFF
CDR3 DNA: TGTGCCATCTGGGCGGGGTACAATGAGCAGTTCTTC
J gene: TRBJ2-1
D gene: NA
clone size: NA
V gene: TRBV10-3

CDR3 protein: CASSVVGGSYNEQFF
CDR3 DNA: TGTGCCAGCAGCGTAGTAGGGGGATCCTACAATGAGCAGTTCTTC
J gene: TRBJ2-1
D gene: NA
clone size: NA
V gene: TRBV9

CDR3 protein: CASSQGRTGGYGYTF
CDR3 DNA: TGTGCCAGCAGCCAAGGTCGTACGGGCGGGTATGGCTACACCTTC
J gene: TRBJ1-2
D gene: NA
clone size: once
V gene: TRBV14

CDR3 protein: CASSIPQARKSNQPQHF
CDR3 DNA: TGTGCCAGTAGTATACCTCAAGCGCGAAAAAGCAATCAGCCCCAGCATTTT
J gene: TRBJ1-5
D gene: NA
clone size: NA
V gene: TRBV19

CDR3 protein: CASSLDRDLTYEQYF
CDR3 DNA: TGTGCCAGCAGCTTAGATCGAGACTTAACCTACGAGCAGTACTTC
J gene: TRBJ2-7
D gene: NA
clone size: NA
V gene: TRBV11-2

CDR3 protein: CSVGQKGPYEQYF
CDR3 DNA: TGCAGCGTTGGACAGAAGGGTCCGTACGAGCAGTACTTC
J gene: TRBJ2-7
D gene: NA
clone size: NA
V gene: TRBV29-1

CDR3 protein: CASSLEGTGVDTQYF
CDR3 DNA: TGTGCCAGCAGCTTAGAAGGGACAGGGGTGGATACGCAGTATTTT
J gene: TRBJ2-3
D gene: TRBD1
clone size: NA
V gene: TRBV7-7

CDR3 protein: CASSQVGLGATSSDEQFF
CDR3 DNA: TGCGCCAGCAGCCAAGTGGGTTTGGGGGCTACGTCATCTGATGAGCAGTTCTTC
J gene: TRBJ2-1
D gene: NA
clone size: NA
V gene: TRBV4-1

CDR3 protein: CASSQSGSVTDTQYF
CDR3 DNA: TGCGCCAGCAGCCAGAGCGGGAGTGTGACAGATACGCAGTATTTT
J gene: TRBJ2-3
D gene: TRBD2
clone size: NA
V gene: TRBV5-1

CDR3 protein: CASSQQGPHQPQHF
CDR3 DNA: TGTGCCAGCAGTCAGCAGGGGCCGCATCAGCCCCAGCATTTT
J gene: TRBJ1-5
D gene: NA
clone size: NA
V gene: TRBV27

CDR3 protein: CASSARMGPANYGYTF
CDR3 DNA: TGTGCCAGCAGTGCCCGAATGGGGCCCGCTAACTATGGCTACACCTTC
J gene: TRBJ1-2
D gene: NA
clone size: NA
V gene: TRBV28

CDR3 protein: CASSPGTGGMADTQYF
CDR3 DNA: TGTGCCAGCTCCCCCGGGACAGGGGGAATGGCAGATACGCAGTATTTT
J gene: TRBJ2-3
D gene: TRBD1
clone size: NA
V gene: TRBV27

CDR3 protein: CSVVTGTDNYEQYF
CDR3 DNA: TGCAGCGTGGTAACAGGAACCGATAACTACGAGCAGTACTTC
J gene: TRBJ2-7
D gene: NA
clone size: NA
V gene: TRBV29-1

CDR3 protein: CASSFRLYSGGYTF
CDR3 DNA: TGTGCCAGCAGCTTCCGTCTCTACTCGGGAGGCTACACCTTC
J gene: TRBJ1-2
D gene: NA
clone size: NA
V gene: TRBV7-2

CDR3 protein: CASSSPWRNNEQFF
CDR3 DNA: TGTGCCAGCAGCTCCCCCTGGCGGAACAATGAGCAGTTCTTC
J gene: TRBJ2-1
D gene: NA
clone size: NA
V gene: TRBV7-2

CDR3 protein: CASSLALSGYTF
CDR3 DNA: TGTGCCAGCAGCTTAGCACTAAGTGGCTACACCTTC
J gene: TRBJ1-2
D gene: NA
clone size: NA
V gene: TRBV11-2

CDR3 protein: CASSEIGGVPADQETQYF
CDR3 DNA: TGTGCCAGCAGTGAAATTGGGGGGGTCCCCGCGGACCAAGAGACCCAGTACTTC
J gene: TRBJ2-5
D gene: TRBD2
clone size: NA
V gene: TRBV2

CDR3 protein: CASSEGGEVGGYTF
CDR3 DNA: TGTGCCAGCAGTGAAGGTGGGGAGGTCGGTGGCTACACCTTC
J gene: TRBJ1-2
D gene: NA
clone size: NA
V gene: TRBV6-1

CDR3 protein: CASSGTGGTEAFF
CDR3 DNA: TGTGCCAGCAGTGGGACAGGGGGCACTGAAGCTTTCTTT
J gene: TRBJ1-1
D gene: TRBD1
clone size: NA
V gene: TRBV2

CDR3 protein: CASRSFGKTGANVLTF
CDR3 DNA: TGCGCCAGCAGATCCTTTGGCAAGACTGGGGCCAACGTCCTGACTTTC
J gene: TRBJ2-6
D gene: NA
clone size: NA
V gene: TRBV4-1

CDR3 protein: CASSLLRGEFTEAFF
CDR3 DNA: TGCGCCAGCAGCCTACTACGGGGGGAGTTTACTGAAGCTTTCTTT
J gene: TRBJ1-1
D gene: NA
clone size: NA
V gene: TRBV5-1

CDR3 protein: CAITFGQGGTDTQYF
CDR3 DNA: TGTGCCATCACCTTCGGACAGGGGGGGACAGATACGCAGTATTTT
J gene: TRBJ2-3
D gene: TRBD1
clone size: NA
V gene: TRBV10-3

CDR3 protein: CASSYSFTNVYQTQYF
CDR3 DNA: TGTGCCAGCAGTTACTCGTTCACTAACGTTTACCAGACCCAGTACTTC
J gene: TRBJ2-5
D gene: NA
clone size: NA
V gene: TRBV6-5

CDR3 protein: CASSLFGRPQHF
CDR3 DNA: TGTGCCAGCAGTTTATTTGGCCGGCCCCAGCATTTT
J gene: TRBJ1-5
D gene: NA
clone size: NA
V gene: TRBV28